The sequence of this TCR beta chain was determined in a study of beta chain features in type 1 diabetes. Overall study: Patients and healthy donors were similar in age, gender and cell yields.

Sequencing targeted expressed TCRB transcripts, as all isolated RNA had been reverse transcribed. TCRdb's copy holds only in-frame clones and misses some; the assay was immunoSEQ multiplex PCR. Of 850,000 to 900,000 clones in the sample, about 17% were seen once. This CDR3 has 13 amino acids. CDR1 is MDHEN and CDR2 is SYDVKM in the germline V gene. The V end lost 6 bases, the J end lost 3 bases, and 12 bases lay between the germline ends. Study-level points and caveats: For cells with high TCR expression, cDNA sequencing could yield over-representation.

This clone was recorded a few times. Its antigen is currently unknown. The chain uses TRBV28 and TRBJ2-7, with a tentative D call TRBD1 (6 bases). The specimen sequenced was naive CD4+ T cells from blood. The TCR sequence derives from a woman aged 18-29 years in good health. The CDR3 here is CASRRGHGYEQYF. The CDR3 DNA sequence: TGTGCCAGCAGAAGGGGACACGGCTACGAGCAGTACTTC.